The T cell receptor beta chain under discussion was sequenced for a study of cytomegalovirus exposure and HLA in healthy donors. Overall study findings and caveats: According to a later analysis, donors in an Asian-associated ancestry cluster reportedly had fewer N-insertions than the approximately 670-donor mean. A few CMV-associated chains proved CMV antigen-specific in vitro.

As for this clone: What it binds is unknown.

CDR3 length equals 17 residues. The PCR made use of 60 Vbeta and 13 Jbeta primers. Libraries were prepared by immunoSEQ multiplex PCR; TCRdb keeps only in-frame clonotypes and omits some of them. The repertoire holds approximately 140,000 clones, with around four fifths as singletons. The sequence derives from a woman in her forties in good health and CMV-seropositive. This sequence joins TRBV1 and TRBJ1-2; the table assigns TRBD1, which was not confirmed against the DNA. TRBV1 is assigned pseudogene status. The sequenced material came from PBMCs. The CDR3 is CTSSQDRCARGYYGYTF. CDR3 sequence (DNA): TGCACCAGCAGCCAAGACCGTTGTGCCAGGGGGTACTATGGCTACACCTTC.